This TCR beta chain comes out of a study of blood T cell repertoires in COVID-19. Background on the study: PBMCs, B-cell-depleted T cells, or T cells were the source of the cDNA or gDNA that made up the material.

The authors' processing: Counts of nucleated cells, estimated from reference gene primer amplification, were obtained. TCRdb's table, derived via immunoSEQ multiplex PCR, lists solely in-frame clones and lacks some. V, J and clone size reflect that table, while D and trimming were determined from the DNA. The sample holds 310,000 or so clones, roughly 90% seen once. In Seattle, patients joined the study during active infection and were tracked longitudinally. The CDR3 runs to 15 residues. V was clipped by 3 bases and J by 4 bases; unmatched bases: 6. Germline CDR1 is MNHNS and CDR2 is SASEGT. The sequence was collected from a young woman with COVID-19, enrolled during active disease. V usage is TRBV6-1 and J usage is TRBJ1-5, with 7 bases lining up with TRBD1. The specimen sequenced was peripheral blood. The CDR3 reads CASSDPGTVNQPQHF. The DNA for the CDR3 is TGTGCCAGCAGTGATCCCGGGACAGTTAATCAGCCCCAGCATTTT.